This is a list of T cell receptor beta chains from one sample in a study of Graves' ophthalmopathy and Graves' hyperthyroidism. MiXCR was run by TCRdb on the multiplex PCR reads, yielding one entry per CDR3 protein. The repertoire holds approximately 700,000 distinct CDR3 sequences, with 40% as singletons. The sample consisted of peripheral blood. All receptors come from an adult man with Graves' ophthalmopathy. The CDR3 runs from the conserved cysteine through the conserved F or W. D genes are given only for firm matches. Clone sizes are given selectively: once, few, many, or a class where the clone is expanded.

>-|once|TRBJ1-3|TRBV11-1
TGTGCCAGCACCTCTTATGCGCTGAGACTCTTCTCTGGAAACACCATATATTTT
CASTSYALRLFSGNTIYF
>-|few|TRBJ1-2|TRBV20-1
TGCAGTGCTAGTCACCCCTACACTAACTATGGCTACACCTTC
CSASHPYTNYGYTF
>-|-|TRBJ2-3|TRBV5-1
TGCGCCAGCAGCTTCTTGGGGGGGACATCAGGCACAGATACGCAGTATTTT
CASSFLGGTSGTDTQYF
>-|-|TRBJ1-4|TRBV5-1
TGCGCCAGCAGCAACCCGGGGGAGTTGGGTGAAAAACTGTTTTTT
CASSNPGELGEKLFF
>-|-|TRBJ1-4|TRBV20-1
-
CSAPWGGMKNCFF
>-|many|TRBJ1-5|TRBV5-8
TGTGCCAGCAGCTCGCAGGGTTCCAATCAGCCCCAGCATTTT
CASSSQGSNQPQHF
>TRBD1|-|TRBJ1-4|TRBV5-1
TGCGCCAGCAGCTTGTGGGGACAGAATAATGAAAAACTGTTTTTT
CASSLWGQNNEKLFF
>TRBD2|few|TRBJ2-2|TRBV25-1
TGTGCCAGCATCGGGGAGGGGAACACCGGGGAGCTGTTTTTT
CASIGEGNTGELFF
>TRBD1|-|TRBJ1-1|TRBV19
TGTGCTCTAGACAGGGGTGGAACTGAAGCTTTCTTT
CALDRGGTEAFF
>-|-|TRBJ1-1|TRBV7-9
TGTGCCAGCAGCTTAGCGATAGGGTCTGAAGCTTTCTTT
CASSLAIGSEAFF
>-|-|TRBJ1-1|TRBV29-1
TGCAGCGTAAGCCCCAGGGCAAACACTGAAGCTTTCTTT
CSVSPRANTEAFF
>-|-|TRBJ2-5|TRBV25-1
TGTGCCAGCAGTTTATTGCTGGAGACAGAGACCCAGTACTTC
CASSLLLETETQYF
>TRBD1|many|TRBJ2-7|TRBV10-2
TGCGCCAGCAGGACGACAGGGGCGGACGAGCAGTACTTC
CASRTTGADEQYF
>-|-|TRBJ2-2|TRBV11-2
TGTGCCAGCAGCTTGCGGGGCCCTGAGCTGTTTTTT
CASSLRGPELFF
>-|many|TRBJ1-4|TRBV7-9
TGTGCCAGCAGCATAGGACAGCCTAATGAAAAACTGTTTTTT
CASSIGQPNEKLFF
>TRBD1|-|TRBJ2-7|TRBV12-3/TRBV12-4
TGTGCCAGCAGCCGGACAGGGGGCGCTGAGCAGTACTTC
CASSRTGGAEQYF
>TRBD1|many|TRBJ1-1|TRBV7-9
TGTGCCAGCAGCTGGTGGGGACAGGGTAACACTGAAGCTTTCTTT
CASSWWGQGNTEAFF
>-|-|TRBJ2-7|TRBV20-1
TGCAGTGCAACCACATGGGGCGGCGAGCAGTACTTC
CSATTWGGEQYF
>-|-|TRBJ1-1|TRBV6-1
TGTGCCAGCAGCCCAGTGACGGGGAACACTGAAGCTTTCTTT
CASSPVTGNTEAFF
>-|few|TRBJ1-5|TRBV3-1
TGTGCCAGCAGCCAAGATGGAGGGAGAACAGGGTACCAGCCCCAGCATTTT
CASSQDGGRTGYQPQHF
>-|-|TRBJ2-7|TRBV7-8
TGTGCCAGCAGCCCCCAGGCAGTCCGCACCTACGAGCAGTACTTC
CASSPQAVRTYEQYF
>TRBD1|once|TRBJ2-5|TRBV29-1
TGCAGCGTTGCGGAAACAGGGGGGAGCTTCTTC
CSVAETGGSFF
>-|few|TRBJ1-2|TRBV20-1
TGCAGTGCTAGGTCGCCATCGACTCAGGGCTACACCTTC
CSARSPSTQGYTF
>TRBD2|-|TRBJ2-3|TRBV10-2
TGCGCCAGCAGTGAGAGGACTCTAGCGGGAGGGGCCCCAGATACGCAGTATTTT
CASSERTLAGGAPDTQYF
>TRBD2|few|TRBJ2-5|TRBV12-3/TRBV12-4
TGTGCCAGCAGCCAAGCCCTAGCGGCCTCAGAGACCCAGTACTTC
CASSQALAASETQYF
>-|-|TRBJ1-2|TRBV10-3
TGTGCCAGCAGGGTACTAGGCTATGGCTACACCTTC
CASRVLGYGYTF
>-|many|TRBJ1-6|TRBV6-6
TGTGCCAGCAGTCTGGCCGGAGGATCACCCCTCCACTTT
CASSLAGGSPLHF
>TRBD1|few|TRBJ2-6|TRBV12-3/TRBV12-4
TGTGCCAGCCAATACCACAGGGGATCTGGGGCCAACGTCCTGACTTTC
CASQYHRGSGANVLTF
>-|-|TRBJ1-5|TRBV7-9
TGCGCCAGCAGCCAAAAAAGGGGTCAGCCCCAGCATTTT
CASSQKRGQPQHF
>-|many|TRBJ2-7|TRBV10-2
TGCGCCAGCAGGGGGGGACTTAACCTGATCGAGCAGTACTTC
CASRGGLNLIEQYF
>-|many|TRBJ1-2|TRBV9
TGTGCCAGCAGCGCCGAACGGGGGGGACTAGATGGCTACACCTTC
CASSAERGGLDGYTF
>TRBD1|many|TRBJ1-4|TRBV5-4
TGTGCCAGCAGCCCCACAGGGGAAGAGGAAAAACTGTTTTTT
CASSPTGEEEKLFF
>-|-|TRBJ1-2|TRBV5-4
TGTGCCAGCAGCTTGGTGACCCTGAACTATGGCTACGCCTTC
CASSLVTLNYGYAF
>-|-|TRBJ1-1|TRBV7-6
TGTGCCAGCAGCGAGGGGGGCGCTGAAGCTTTCTTT
CASSEGGAEAFF
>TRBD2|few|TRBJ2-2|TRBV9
TGTGCCAGCAGCGCCTGGAGCGGGGGGGCTACCGGGGAGCTGTTTTTT
CASSAWSGGATGELFF